This record covers a single T cell receptor beta chain. The antigen is unknown. The CDR3 totals 15 residues. V was cut by 4 bases and J by 2 bases, with 15 bases left in between. Germline V gives CDR1 SGHRS, CDR2 YFSETQ. Reverse transcription of all isolated RNA meant that expressed TCRB transcripts were sequenced. Sequencing used immunoSEQ multiplex PCR; TCRdb keeps in-frame clones, though not all of them. The repertoire holds some 150,000 clones, with 8% to 13% as singletons. The data stem from a study of beta chain features in type 1 diabetes. Study-wide findings and caveats: Researchers reported that naive, central memory and Treg TCRB repertoires appeared more similar in patients than in healthy donors. A moderate, significant TCRB CDR3 shortening appeared in type 1 diabetes across four CD4+ subsets. VDJ junctions from patients with type 1 diabetes contained fewer insertions and more deletions.

This chain links TRBV5-1 with TRBJ2-5, with a tentative D call TRBD2 (5 bases). The clonotype comes from a man younger than 35 in good health. Sequences were obtained from naive CD4+ T cells from blood. Here the CDR3 DNA reads TGCGCCAGCAGCCTCGCCGGACTGTCGCAAGAGACCCAGTACTTC. Protein product: CASSLAGLSQETQYF.